This TCR beta chain comes out of a study of shared clonotypes between healthy human individuals. Study at large: Donors consisted of a couple of women and three men between 18 and 49.

Each cell subset's genomic DNA was divided evenly among several immunoSEQ plates. Approximately 210 ng DNA, about 28,000 T cell genomes, went into each sorted-subset replicate PCR. Profiled with immunoSEQ multiplex PCR; TCRdb holds only in-frame clones, not every one. The table lists some 2.1 million clones, approximately 95% of them singletons, with 0.13% in the top ten. The CDR3 has 15 amino acids. The V and J ends lost 4 bases and 1 base respectively, with 13 bases between them. Germline V gene sequence: CDR1 KGHSH, CDR2 LQKENI. Broader study findings: Naive subsets tended to show greater estimated richness than memory subsets.

Note on this clone: Its cognate antigen is unknown.

V gene TRBV18 combines with J gene TRBJ1-1; a possible D gene is TRBD1 (5 bases). Sequences were obtained from naive CD4+ T cells sorted from blood. Subset denoted: CD45RA+ positively selected. The TCR was taken from a man younger than 35 in good health. The CDR3 region is CASSRPGRANTEAFF. In DNA, the CDR3 is TGTGCCAGCTCACGACCGGGACGAGCGAACACTGAAGCTTTCTTT.